This T cell receptor (beta chain) originates from a study of control samples from healthy donors and cancer patients. This clone was seen only a few times. Generated by immunoSEQ multiplex PCR, the TCRdb table keeps only in-frame clones and is missing some. The sample consists of about 72,000 clones, roughly 92% of them appearing once. Germline CDR1 SEHNR, CDR2 FQNEAQ (reference sequence). With 11 bases clipped from V and 1 base from J, the junction kept 9 bases outside the gene matches. The CDR3 extends over 14 amino acids. This chain joins TRBV7-9 and TRBJ2-3, with TRBD1 identical over 7 bases. The specimen sequenced was blood. This receptor was obtained from a woman between 55 and 75 years old in good health. The CDR3 nucleotides read TGTGCCGGCGAAGACAGGGTGGGCACAGATACGCAGTATTTT. This gives the protein CAGEDRVGTDTQYF. The full variable domain, rest sourced from reference TRBV7-9 and TRBJ2-3, is DTGVSQNPRHKITKRGQNVTFRCDPISEHNRLYWYRQTLGQGPEFLTYFQNEAQLEKSRLLSDRFSAERPKGSFSTLEIQRTEQGDSAMYLCAGEDRVGTDTQYFGPGTRLTVL.